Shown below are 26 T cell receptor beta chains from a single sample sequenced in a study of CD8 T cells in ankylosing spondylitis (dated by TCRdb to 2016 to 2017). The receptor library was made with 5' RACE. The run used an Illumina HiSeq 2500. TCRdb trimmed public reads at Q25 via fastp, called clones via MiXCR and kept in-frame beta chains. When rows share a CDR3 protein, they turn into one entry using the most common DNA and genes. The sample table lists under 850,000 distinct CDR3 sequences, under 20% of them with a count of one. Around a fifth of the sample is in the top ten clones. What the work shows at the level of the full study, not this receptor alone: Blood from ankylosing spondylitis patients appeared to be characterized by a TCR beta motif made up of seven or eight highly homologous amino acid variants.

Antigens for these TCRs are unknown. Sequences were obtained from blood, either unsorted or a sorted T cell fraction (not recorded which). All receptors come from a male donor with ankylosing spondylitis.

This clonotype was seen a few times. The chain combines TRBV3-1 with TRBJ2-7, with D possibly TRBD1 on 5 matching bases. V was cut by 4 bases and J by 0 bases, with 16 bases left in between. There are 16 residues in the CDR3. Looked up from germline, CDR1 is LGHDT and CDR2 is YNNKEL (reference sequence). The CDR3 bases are TGTGCCAGCAGCCCTAAAGGGGCAGCTCTCTCCTACGAGCAGTACTTC. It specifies CASSPKGAALSYEQYF.

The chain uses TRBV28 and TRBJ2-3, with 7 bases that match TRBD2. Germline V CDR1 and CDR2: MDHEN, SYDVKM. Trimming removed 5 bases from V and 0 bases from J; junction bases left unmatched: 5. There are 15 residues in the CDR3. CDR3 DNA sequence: TGTGCCAGCAGTCAAGCGGGGTACAGCACAGATACGCAGTATTTT. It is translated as CASSQAGYSTDTQYF.

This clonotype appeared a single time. The CDR3 region is CASRTDRLNTEAFF. The CDR3 coding sequence is TGTGCCAGCAGGACGGACAGGTTGAACACTGAAGCTTTCTTT. This chain links TRBV2 with TRBJ1-1; 7 positions match TRBD1. Germline CDR1 and CDR2: SNHLY and FYNNEI. The CDR3 length is 14 residues. Trimming cost V 6 bases and J 0 bases; bases outside gene matches: 4.

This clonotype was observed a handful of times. For the CDR3, the DNA is TGTGCCACCAGCAGAGCTCAGGAGATGAACACTGAAGCTTTCTTT. Translated, it gives CATSRAQEMNTEAFF. The chain is built from TRBV15 and TRBJ1-1; no reliable D call. CDR1 and CDR2 (germline): LNHNV, YYDKDF (reference sequence). The germline V and J ends were trimmed by 1 base and 0 bases, with 9 bases remaining between them. The CDR3 totals 15 residues.

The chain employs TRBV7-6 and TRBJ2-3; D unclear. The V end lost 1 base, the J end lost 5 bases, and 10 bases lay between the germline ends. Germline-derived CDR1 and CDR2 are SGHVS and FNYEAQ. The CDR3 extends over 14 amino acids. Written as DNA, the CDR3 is TGTGCCAGCAGCTTAGGGGCCGCAAGAGATACGCAGTATTTT. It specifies CASSLGAARDTQYF.

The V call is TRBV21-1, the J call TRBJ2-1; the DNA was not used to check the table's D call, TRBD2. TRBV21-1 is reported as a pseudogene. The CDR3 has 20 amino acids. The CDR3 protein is CASSKSAGTSGRRSYNEQFF. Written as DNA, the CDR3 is TGTGCCAGCAGCAAAAGCGCCGGGACTAGCGGGAGAAGGTCCTACAATGAGCAGTTCTTC.

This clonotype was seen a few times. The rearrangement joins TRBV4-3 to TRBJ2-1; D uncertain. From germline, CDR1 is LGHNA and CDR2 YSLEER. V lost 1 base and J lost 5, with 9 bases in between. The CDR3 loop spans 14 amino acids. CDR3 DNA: TGCGCCAGCAGCCAAGCGGACCTTGACAATGAGCAGTTCTTC. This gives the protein CASSQADLDNEQFF.

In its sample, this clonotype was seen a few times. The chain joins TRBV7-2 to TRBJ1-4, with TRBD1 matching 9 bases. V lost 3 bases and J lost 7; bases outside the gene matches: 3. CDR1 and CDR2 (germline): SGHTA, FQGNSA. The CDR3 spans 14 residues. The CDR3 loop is CASSFTGGPEKLFF. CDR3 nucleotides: TGTGCCAGCAGCTTCACAGGGGGCCCTGAAAAACTGTTTTTT.

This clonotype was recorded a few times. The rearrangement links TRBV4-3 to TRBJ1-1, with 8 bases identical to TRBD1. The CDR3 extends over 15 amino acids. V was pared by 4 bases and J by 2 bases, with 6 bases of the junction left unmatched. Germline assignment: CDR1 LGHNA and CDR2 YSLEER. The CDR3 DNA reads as TGCGCCAGCAGCCGCGGACAGGGTTCAAACACTGAAGCTTTCTTT. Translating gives CASSRGQGSNTEAFF.

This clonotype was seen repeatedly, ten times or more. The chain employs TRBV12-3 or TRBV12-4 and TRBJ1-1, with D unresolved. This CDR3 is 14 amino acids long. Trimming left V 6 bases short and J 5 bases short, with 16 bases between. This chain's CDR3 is CASRNRVMGTEAFF. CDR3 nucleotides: TGTGCCAGCAGAAACCGGGTCATGGGGACTGAAGCTTTCTTT.

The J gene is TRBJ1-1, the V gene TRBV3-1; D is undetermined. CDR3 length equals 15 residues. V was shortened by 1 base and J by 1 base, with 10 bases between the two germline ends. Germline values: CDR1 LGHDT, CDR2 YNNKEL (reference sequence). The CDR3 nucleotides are TGTGCCAGCAGCCAAGTGGGAGGTCCGAACACTGAAGCTTTCTTT. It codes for CASSQVGGPNTEAFF.

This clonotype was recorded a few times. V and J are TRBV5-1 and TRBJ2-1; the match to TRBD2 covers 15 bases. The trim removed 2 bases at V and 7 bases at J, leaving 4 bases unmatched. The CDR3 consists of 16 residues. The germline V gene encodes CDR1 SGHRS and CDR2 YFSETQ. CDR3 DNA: TGCGCCAGCAGCTTAGGGACTAGCGGGAGGAGTAATGAGCAGTTCTTC. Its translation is CASSLGTSGRSNEQFF. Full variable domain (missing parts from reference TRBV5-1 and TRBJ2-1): KAGVTQTPRYLIKTRGQQVTLSCSPISGHRSVSWYQQTPGQGLQFLFEYFSETQRNKGNFPGRFSGRQFSNSRSEMNVSTLELGDSALYLCASSLGTSGRSNEQFFGPGTRLTVL.

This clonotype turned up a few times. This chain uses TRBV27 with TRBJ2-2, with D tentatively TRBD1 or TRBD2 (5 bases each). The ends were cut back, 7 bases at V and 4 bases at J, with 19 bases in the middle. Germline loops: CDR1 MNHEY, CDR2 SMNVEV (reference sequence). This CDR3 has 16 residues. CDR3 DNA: TGTGCCAGCAACTCCGGGGCAGCCGTAGGCACCGGGGAGCTGTTTTTT. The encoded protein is CASNSGAAVGTGELFF.

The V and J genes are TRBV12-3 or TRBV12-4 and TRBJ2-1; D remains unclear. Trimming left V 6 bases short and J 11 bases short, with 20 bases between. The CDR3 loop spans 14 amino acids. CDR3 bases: TGTGCCAGCAGCCCCTCCGGAAGCACCTTAAAGCAGTTCTTC. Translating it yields CASSPSGSTLKQFF.

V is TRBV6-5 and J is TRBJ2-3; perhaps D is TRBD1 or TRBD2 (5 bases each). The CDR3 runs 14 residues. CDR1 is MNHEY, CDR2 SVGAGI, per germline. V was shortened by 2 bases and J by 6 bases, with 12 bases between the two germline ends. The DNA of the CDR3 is TGTGCCAGCAGTTACAGGCAGGGCGGGGATACGCAGTATTTT. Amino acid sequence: CASSYRQGGDTQYF.

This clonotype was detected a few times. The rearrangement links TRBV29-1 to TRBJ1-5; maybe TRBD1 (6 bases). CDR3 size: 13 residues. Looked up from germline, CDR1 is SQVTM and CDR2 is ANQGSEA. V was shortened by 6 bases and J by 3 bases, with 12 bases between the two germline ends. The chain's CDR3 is CSVQDSPNQPQHF. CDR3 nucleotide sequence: TGCAGCGTCCAGGACAGCCCCAATCAGCCCCAGCATTTT.

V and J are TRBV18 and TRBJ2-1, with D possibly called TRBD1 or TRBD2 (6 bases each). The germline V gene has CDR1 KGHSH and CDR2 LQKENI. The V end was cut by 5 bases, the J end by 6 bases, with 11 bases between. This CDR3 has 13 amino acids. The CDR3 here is CASSSWGANEQFF. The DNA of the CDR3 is TGTGCCAGCTCATCATGGGGGGCCAATGAGCAGTTCTTC.

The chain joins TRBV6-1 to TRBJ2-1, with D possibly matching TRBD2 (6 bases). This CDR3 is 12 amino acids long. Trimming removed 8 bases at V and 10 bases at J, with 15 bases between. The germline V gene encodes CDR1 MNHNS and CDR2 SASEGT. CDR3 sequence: CASPGRGGEQFF. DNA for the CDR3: TGTGCCAGCCCCGGGCGGGGTGGGGAGCAGTTCTTC.

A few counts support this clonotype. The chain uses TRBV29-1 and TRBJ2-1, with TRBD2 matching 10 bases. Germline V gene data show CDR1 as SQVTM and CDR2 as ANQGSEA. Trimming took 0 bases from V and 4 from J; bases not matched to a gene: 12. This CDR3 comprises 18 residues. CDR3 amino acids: CSVEDDPSGGLSYNEQFF. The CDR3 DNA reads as TGCAGCGTTGAAGATGACCCTAGCGGGGGCCTATCTTACAATGAGCAGTTCTTC.

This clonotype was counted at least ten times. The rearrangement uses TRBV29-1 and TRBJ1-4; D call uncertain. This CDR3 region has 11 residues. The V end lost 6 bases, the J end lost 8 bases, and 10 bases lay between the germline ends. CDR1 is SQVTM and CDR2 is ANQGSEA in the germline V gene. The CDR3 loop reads CSVAFGEKLFF. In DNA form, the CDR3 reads TGCAGCGTCGCCTTCGGGGAAAAACTGTTTTTT.

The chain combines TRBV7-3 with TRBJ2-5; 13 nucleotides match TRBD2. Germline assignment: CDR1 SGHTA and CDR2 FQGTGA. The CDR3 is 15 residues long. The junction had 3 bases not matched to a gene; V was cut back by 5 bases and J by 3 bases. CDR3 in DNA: TGTGCCAGCAGCGCGACTAGCGGGAGGAAAGAGACCCAGTACTTC. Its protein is CASSATSGRKETQYF.

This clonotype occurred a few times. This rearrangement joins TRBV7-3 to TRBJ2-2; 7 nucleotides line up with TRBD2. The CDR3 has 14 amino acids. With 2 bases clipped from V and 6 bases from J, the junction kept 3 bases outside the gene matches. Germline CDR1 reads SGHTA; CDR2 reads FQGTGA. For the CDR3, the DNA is TGTGCCAGCAGCTTATTGACTAGCCCCGGGGAGCTGTTTTTT. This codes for CASSLLTSPGELFF.

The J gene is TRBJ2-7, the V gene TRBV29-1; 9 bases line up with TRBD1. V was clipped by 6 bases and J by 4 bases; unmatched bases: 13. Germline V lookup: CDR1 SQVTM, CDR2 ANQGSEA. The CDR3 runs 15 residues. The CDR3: CSVGKGTGTFYEQYF. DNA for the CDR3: TGCAGCGTGGGAAAAGGGACAGGGACCTTTTACGAGCAGTACTTC.

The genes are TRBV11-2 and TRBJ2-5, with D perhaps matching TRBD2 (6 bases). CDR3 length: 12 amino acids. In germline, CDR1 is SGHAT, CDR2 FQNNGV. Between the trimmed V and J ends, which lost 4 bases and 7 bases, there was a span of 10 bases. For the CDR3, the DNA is TGTGCCAGCAGCTCGGGGGATTGGACCCAGTACTTC. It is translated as CASSSGDWTQYF.

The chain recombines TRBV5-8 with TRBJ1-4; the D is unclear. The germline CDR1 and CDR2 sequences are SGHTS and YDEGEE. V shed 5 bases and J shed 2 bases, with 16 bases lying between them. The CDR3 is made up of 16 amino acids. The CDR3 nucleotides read TGTGCCAGCAGTCCCGGTTGGGGTACTACTAATGAAAAACTGTTTTTT. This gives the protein CASSPGWGTTNEKLFF.

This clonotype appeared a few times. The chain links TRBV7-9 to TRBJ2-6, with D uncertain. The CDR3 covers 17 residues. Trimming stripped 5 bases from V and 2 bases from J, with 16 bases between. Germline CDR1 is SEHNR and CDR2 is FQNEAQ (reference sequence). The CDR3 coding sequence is TGTGCCAGCAGCACCACCCTAAGGGCCCCTGGGGCCAACGTCCTGACTTTC. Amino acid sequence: CASSTTLRAPGANVLTF.